The text below deals with one T cell receptor (beta chain). Its antigen is as yet unknown. The CDR3 runs to 12 residues. From germline, CDR1 is MGHRA and CDR2 YSYEKL. V was shortened by 3 bases and J by 2 bases, with 1 base between the two germline ends. The data derive from a study of T cell repertoires in cytomegalovirus infection. The overall study: Recently described HLA-C-restricted plus well-studied HLA-B-restricted CMV epitopes were used.

One entry per CDR3 protein, called by TCRdb with MiXCR from the reads. The sample consists of roughly 70,000 distinct CDR3 sequences, more than 20% of them appearing once. This clonotype was sampled from a human donor in good health (CMV status not recorded). Some clones in this sample may be carry-over from other donors' samples. The rearrangement links TRBV4-1 to TRBJ2-2; D is ambiguous. Specimen: CD8+ T cells from cultured PBMCs, collected from culture after CMV antigen stimulation. The CDR3 nucleotides are TGCGCCAGCAGCCACAACACCGGGGAGCTGTTTTTT. It encodes CASSHNTGELFF.